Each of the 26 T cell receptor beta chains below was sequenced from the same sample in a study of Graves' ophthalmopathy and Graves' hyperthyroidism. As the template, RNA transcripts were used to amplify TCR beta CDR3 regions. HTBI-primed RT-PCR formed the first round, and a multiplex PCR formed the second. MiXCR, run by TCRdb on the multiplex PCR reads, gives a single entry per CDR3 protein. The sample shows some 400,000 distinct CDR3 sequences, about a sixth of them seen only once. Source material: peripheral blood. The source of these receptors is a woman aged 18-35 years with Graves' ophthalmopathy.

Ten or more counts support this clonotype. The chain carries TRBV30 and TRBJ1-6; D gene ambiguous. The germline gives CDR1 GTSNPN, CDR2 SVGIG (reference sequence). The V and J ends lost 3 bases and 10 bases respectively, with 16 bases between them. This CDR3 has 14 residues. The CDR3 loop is CAWRKNGVWSPLHF. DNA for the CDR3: TGTGCCTGGAGGAAAAACGGGGTTTGGTCACCCCTCCACTTT.

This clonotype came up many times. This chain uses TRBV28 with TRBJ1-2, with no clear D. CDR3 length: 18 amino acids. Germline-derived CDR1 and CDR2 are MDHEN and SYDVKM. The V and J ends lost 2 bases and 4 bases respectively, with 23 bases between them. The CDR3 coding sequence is TGTGCCAGCAGTTTAAGCAGTGACGCCTCTGCGCGTATCTATGGCTACACCTTC. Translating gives CASSLSSDASARIYGYTF.

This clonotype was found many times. The CDR3 DNA reads as TGTGCCAGCAGCCAGCGAGGTAGAGGACTAGCGGGAGGGGATGAGCAGTTCTTC. Amino acids: CASSQRGRGLAGGDEQFF. The chain carries TRBV7-3 and TRBJ2-1, with 15 nucleotides matching TRBD2. The CDR3 runs 18 residues. The germline V gene has CDR1 SGHTA and CDR2 FQGTGA. V lost 5 bases to trimming and J lost 8 bases; unmatched junction nucleotides: 13.

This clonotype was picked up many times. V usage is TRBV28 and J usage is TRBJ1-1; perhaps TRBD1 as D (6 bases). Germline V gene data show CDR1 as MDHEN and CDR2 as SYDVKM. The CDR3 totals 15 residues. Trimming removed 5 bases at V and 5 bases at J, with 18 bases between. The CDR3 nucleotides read TGTGCCAGCAGTCCTTTAAACAGGGAGGGGACTGAAGCTTTCTTT. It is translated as CASSPLNREGTEAFF. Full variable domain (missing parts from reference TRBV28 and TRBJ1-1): DVKVTQSSRYLVKRTGEKVFLECVQDMDHENMFWYRQDPGLGLRLIYFSYDVKMKEKGDIPEGYSVSREKKERFSLILESASTNQTSMYLCASSPLNREGTEAFFGQGTRLTVV.

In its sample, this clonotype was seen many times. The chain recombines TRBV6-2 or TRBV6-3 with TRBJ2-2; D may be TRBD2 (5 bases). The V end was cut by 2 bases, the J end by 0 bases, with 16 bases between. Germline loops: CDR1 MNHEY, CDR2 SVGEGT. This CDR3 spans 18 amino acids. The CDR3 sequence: CASSYRIRRRTNTGELFF. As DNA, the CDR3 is TGTGCCAGCAGTTACAGGATTAGGAGGCGAACGAACACCGGGGAGCTGTTTTTT.

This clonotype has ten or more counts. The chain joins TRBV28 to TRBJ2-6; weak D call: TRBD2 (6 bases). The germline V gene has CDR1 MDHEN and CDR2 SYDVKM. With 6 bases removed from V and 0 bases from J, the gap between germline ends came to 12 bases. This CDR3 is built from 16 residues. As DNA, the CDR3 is TGTGCCAGCAGCCCCGGGAGTCCCTCTGGGGCCAACGTCCTGACTTTC. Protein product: CASSPGSPSGANVLTF.

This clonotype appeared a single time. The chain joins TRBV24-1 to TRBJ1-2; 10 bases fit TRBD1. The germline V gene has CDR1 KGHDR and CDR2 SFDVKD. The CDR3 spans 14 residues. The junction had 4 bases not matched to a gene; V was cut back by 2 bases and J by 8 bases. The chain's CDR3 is CATSDSGQGTGYTF. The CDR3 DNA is TGTGCCACCAGTGATTCGGGACAGGGGACCGGCTACACCTTC.

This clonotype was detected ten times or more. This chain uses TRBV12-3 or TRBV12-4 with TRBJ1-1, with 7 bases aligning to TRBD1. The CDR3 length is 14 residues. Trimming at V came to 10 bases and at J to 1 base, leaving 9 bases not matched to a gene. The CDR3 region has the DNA TGTGCCACCCTGTCCGGGACAGAGAACACTGAAGCTTTCTTT. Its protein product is CATLSGTENTEAFF.

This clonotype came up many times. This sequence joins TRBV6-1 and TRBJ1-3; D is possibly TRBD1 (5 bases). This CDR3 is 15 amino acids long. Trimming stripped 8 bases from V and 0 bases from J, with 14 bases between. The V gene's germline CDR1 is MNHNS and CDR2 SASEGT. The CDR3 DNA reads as TGTGCCAGCGGGGGGGAAGCTGGCTCTGGAAACACCATATATTTT. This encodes CASGGEAGSGNTIYF.

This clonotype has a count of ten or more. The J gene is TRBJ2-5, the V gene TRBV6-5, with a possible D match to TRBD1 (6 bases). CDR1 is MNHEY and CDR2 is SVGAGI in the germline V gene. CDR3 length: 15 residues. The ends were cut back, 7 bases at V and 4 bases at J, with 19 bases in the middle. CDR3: CASIDHRELAETQYF. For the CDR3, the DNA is TGTGCCAGCATAGACCACAGGGAGCTCGCAGAGACCCAGTACTTC.

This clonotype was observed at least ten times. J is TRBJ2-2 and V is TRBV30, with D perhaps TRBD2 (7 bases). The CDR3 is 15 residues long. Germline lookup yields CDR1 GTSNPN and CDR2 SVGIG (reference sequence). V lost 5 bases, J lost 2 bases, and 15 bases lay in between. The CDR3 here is CAWARGGGNTGELFF. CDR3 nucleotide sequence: TGTGCCTGGGCCCGCGGGGGCGGTAACACCGGGGAGCTGTTTTTT.

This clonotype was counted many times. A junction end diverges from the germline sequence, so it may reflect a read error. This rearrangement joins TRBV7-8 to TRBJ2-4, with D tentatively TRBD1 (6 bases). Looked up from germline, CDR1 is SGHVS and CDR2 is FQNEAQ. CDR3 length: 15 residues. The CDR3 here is CARSSNRDGPNIQYF. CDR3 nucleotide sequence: TGTGCCCGCAGCTCCAACAGGGATGGGCCAAACATTCAGTACTTC.

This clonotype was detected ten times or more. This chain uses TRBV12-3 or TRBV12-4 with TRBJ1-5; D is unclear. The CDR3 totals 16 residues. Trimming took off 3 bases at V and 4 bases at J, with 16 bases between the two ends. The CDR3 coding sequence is TGTGCCAGCAGTTTCGAGCCCTTCGAGGGAAATCAGCCCCAGCATTTT. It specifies CASSFEPFEGNQPQHF.

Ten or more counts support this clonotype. CDR3 amino acids: CASSYSSDRPLTYEQYF. CDR3 nucleotide sequence: TGTGCCAGCAGTTACTCATCCGACAGGCCGCTTACCTACGAGCAGTACTTC. The chain recombines TRBV6-5 with TRBJ2-7; TRBD1 is a possible D gene (6 bases). The CDR3 contains 17 residues. Trimming left V 0 bases short and J 2 bases short, with 17 bases between. Germline CDR1 is MNHEY and CDR2 is SVGAGI.

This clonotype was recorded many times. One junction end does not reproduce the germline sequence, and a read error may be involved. CDR3 loop: CASSVVGTQGTQYF. In DNA, the CDR3 is TGTGCCAGCAGCGTAGTAGGAACCCAAGGGACCCAGTACTTC. The V gene is TRBV9, the J gene TRBJ2-5, with D unresolved. This CDR3 comprises 14 residues. CDR1 and CDR2 from the germline V gene are SGDLS and YYNGEE.

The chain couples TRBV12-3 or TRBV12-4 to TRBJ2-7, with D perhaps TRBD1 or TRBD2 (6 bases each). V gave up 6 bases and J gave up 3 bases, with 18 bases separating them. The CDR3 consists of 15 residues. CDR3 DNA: TGTGCCAGCAGCACCTCCGGCGGAGGGGGCTACGAGCAGTACTTC. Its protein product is CASSTSGGGGYEQYF.

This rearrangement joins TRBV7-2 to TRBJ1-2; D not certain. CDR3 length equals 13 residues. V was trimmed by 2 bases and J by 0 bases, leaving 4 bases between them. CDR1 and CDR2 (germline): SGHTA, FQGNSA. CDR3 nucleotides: TGTGCCAGCAGCTTAATCCCTAACTATGGCTACACCTTC. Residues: CASSLIPNYGYTF.

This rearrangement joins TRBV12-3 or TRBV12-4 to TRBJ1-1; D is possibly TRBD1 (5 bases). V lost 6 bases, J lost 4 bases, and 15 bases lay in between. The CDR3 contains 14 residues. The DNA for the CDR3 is TGTGCCAGCAGCCTCAGACCAGGGAGCACTGAAGCTTTCTTT. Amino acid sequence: CASSLRPGSTEAFF.

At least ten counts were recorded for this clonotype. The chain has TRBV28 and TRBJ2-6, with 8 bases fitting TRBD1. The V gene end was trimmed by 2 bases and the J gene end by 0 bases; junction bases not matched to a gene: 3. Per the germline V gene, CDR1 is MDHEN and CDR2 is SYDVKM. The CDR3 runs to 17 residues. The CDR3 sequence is CASSLPDRVSGANVLTF. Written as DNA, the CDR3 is TGTGCCAGCAGTTTACCGGACAGGGTCTCTGGGGCCAACGTCCTGACTTTC.

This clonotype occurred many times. The CDR3 here is CASSPSTGTGTYEQYF. The CDR3 DNA reads TGTGCCAGCAGCCCCTCTACCGGGACAGGGACCTACGAGCAGTACTTC. The chain uses TRBV3-1 and TRBJ2-7; 9 bases are a match to TRBD1. Germline-derived CDR1 and CDR2 are LGHDT and YNNKEL (reference sequence). The CDR3 runs 16 residues. V gave up 4 bases and J gave up 2 bases; unmatched junction bases: 9.

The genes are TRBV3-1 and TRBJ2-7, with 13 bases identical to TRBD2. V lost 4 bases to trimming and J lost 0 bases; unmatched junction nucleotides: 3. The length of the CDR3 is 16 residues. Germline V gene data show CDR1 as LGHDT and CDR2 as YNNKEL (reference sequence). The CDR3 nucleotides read TGTGCCAGCAGCCCGGGGACTAGCGGGAACTCCTACGAGCAGTACTTC. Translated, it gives CASSPGTSGNSYEQYF.

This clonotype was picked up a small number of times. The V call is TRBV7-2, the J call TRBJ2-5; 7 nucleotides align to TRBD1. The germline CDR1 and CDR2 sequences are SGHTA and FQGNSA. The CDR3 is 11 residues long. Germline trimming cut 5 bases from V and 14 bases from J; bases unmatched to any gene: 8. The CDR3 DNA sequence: TGTGCCAGCAGCAACAGACAGGGCCCATACTTC. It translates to CASSNRQGPYF.

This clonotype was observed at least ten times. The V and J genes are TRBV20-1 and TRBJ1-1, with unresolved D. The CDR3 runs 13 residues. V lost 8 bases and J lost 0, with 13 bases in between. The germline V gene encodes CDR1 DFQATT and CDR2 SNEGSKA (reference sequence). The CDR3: CSPRSGLNTEAFF. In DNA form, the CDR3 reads TGCAGTCCAAGATCGGGCCTGAACACTGAAGCTTTCTTT.

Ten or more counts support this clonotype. Here the CDR3 reads CASSPLAGGAGYEQYF. CDR3 coding DNA: TGTGCCAGCAGCCCACTAGCGGGAGGGGCAGGCTACGAGCAGTACTTC. V usage is TRBV3-1 and J usage is TRBJ2-7; 13 nucleotides agree with TRBD2. The V gene end was trimmed by 4 bases and the J gene end by 3 bases; junction bases not matched to a gene: 6. Germline CDR1 reads LGHDT; CDR2 reads YNNKEL (reference sequence). The CDR3 consists of 16 residues.

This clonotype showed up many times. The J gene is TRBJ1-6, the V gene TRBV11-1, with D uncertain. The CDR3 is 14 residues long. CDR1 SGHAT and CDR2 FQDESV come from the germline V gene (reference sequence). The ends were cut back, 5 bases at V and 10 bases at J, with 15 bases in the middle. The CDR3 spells CASSLRTTASPLHF. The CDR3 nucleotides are TGTGCCAGCAGCCTCCGGACCACCGCGTCACCCCTCCACTTT.

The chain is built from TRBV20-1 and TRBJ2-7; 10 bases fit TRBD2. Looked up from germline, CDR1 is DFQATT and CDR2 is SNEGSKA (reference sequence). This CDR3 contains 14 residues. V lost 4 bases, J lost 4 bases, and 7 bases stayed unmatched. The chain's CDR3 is CSAKKAGGPYEQYF. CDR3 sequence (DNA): TGCAGTGCTAAGAAAGCGGGAGGGCCATACGAGCAGTACTTC.